The 27 T cell receptor beta chains presented below share a single source sample, sequenced in a study of T cell responses to AZD1222 COVID-19 vaccine. The data were produced by immunoSEQ multiplex PCR, yet TCRdb's version contains in-frame clones alone and is incomplete. The sample holds about 99,000 clones; 88% are singletons and the top ten take around 3%. Sequenced material: peripheral blood, taken on day 0 of AZD1222 vaccination. The receptor set was obtained from an adult in good health.

This sequence joins TRBV13 and TRBJ1-3, with 10 bases lining up with TRBD1. CDR1 is PRHDT, CDR2 FYEKMQ, per germline (reference sequence). CDR3 length: 13 amino acids. V lost 8 bases to trimming and J lost 6 bases; unmatched junction nucleotides: 4. CDR3 region: CASRDRGLNTIYF. In DNA, the CDR3 is TGTGCCAGCCGAGACAGGGGGCTAAACACCATATATTTT.

The count of this clone is one. V usage is TRBV6-5 and J usage is TRBJ2-3; D unclear. Per the germline V gene, CDR1 is MNHEY and CDR2 is SVGAGI. This CDR3 has 13 amino acids. V lost 5 bases to trimming and J lost 1 base, with 7 bases between them. In DNA form, the CDR3 reads TGTGCCAGCAGTCCCCACGGCACAGATACGCAGTATTTT. Translating it yields CASSPHGTDTQYF.

V gene TRBV18 combines with J gene TRBJ2-2; TRBD1 is a possible D gene (5 bases). CDR1 KGHSH and CDR2 LQKENI come from the germline V gene. V shed 10 bases and J shed 0 bases, with 12 bases lying between them. This CDR3 has 14 amino acids. The CDR3: CATVDSTNTGELFF. DNA for the CDR3: TGTGCCACCGTAGACAGCACGAACACCGGGGAGCTGTTTTTT.

CDR3 nucleotide sequence: TGTGCCAGTAGTATAGCCACACTTCGTGAGCAGTACTTC. It translates to CASSIATLREQYF. This chain connects TRBV19 to TRBJ2-7; D not certain. Between the trimmed V and J ends, which lost 1 base and 7 bases, there was a span of 11 bases. The CDR3 sequence is 13 residues long. Per germline, CDR1 LNHDA and CDR2 SQIVND (reference sequence).

V is TRBV7-2 and J is TRBJ2-1; perhaps TRBD1 as D (6 bases). Per the germline V gene, CDR1 is SGHTA and CDR2 is FQGNSA. CDR3 length: 15 residues. V gave up 5 bases and J gave up 1 base, with 12 bases separating them. In nucleotides, the CDR3 is TGTGCCAGCAGCCCACTGACAGGTTCCTACAATGAGCAGTTCTTC. Translation: CASSPLTGSYNEQFF.

In DNA form, the CDR3 reads TGCGCCAGCAGCTTGGTGGGGGCAACTAATGAAAAACTGTTTTTT. Protein: CASSLVGATNEKLFF. The chain links TRBV5-1 to TRBJ1-4; the D gene is possibly TRBD1 (5 bases). The length of the CDR3 is 15 residues. V dropped 0 bases and J dropped 0 bases, with 6 bases sitting between them. CDR1 SGHRS and CDR2 YFSETQ come from the germline V gene.

This clone was recorded only once. This sequence joins TRBV7-3 and TRBJ2-2; D gene uncertain. The ends were cut back, 7 bases at V and 2 bases at J, with 11 bases in the middle. The CDR3 runs to 14 residues. The germline V gene has CDR1 SGHTA and CDR2 FQGTGA. Written as DNA, the CDR3 is TGTGCCAGCACCCCAACCCCTAACACCGGGGAGCTGTTTTTT. Translation: CASTPTPNTGELFF.

The chain combines TRBV6-2 or TRBV6-3 with TRBJ1-5; D is undetermined. Per the germline V gene, CDR1 is MNHEY and CDR2 is SVGEGT. This CDR3 is built from 15 residues. V lost 2 bases, J lost 2 bases, and 10 bases lay in between. The CDR3 spells CASSYQVEGNQPQHF. Written as DNA, the CDR3 is TGTGCCAGCAGTTACCAGGTAGAGGGCAATCAGCCCCAGCATTTT.

The chain combines TRBV6-6 with TRBJ1-2; D is unclear. Trimming shortened V by 0 bases and J by 2 bases, and 13 bases separated the two germline ends. CDR3 length: 16 residues. Germline CDR1 reads MNHNY; CDR2 reads SVGAGI (reference sequence). The CDR3 bases are TGTGCCAGCAGTTACTCCCCCCTCACAAGCAACTATGGCTACACCTTC. This gives the protein CASSYSPLTSNYGYTF.

The V and J genes are TRBV25-1 and TRBJ1-5, with D perhaps matching TRBD1 (5 bases). The V gene lost 3 bases and the J gene lost 1 base, with 10 bases spanning the gap. This CDR3 is 15 amino acids long. Germline CDR1 is MGHDK and CDR2 is SYGVNS. Written as DNA, the CDR3 is TGTGCCAGCAGTGAGCGAGAGGGGAGCAATCAGCCCCAGCATTTT. Translation gives CASSEREGSNQPQHF.

The chain has TRBV5-6 and TRBJ1-1; 7 bases are a match to TRBD1. J lost 3 bases, V lost 1 base, and 3 bases had no gene match. Germline CDR1 and CDR2: SGHDT and YYEEEE. This CDR3 has 14 amino acids. CDR3 nucleotide sequence: TGTGCCAGCAGCTTGAACAGGGGCTACACTGAAGCTTTCTTT. Its protein product is CASSLNRGYTEAFF.

The V call is TRBV12-3 or TRBV12-4, the J call TRBJ1-2; 9 positions match TRBD1. This CDR3 is 12 amino acids long. V dropped 8 bases and J dropped 8; count of bases not matched to a gene: 6. The CDR3 is CASGQGLEGYTF. The CDR3 bases are TGTGCCAGCGGACAGGGGTTAGAAGGCTACACCTTC.

The rearrangement joins TRBV9 to TRBJ1-2; D perhaps matches TRBD1 (5 bases). Per the germline V gene, CDR1 is SGDLS and CDR2 is YYNGEE. The CDR3 extends over 13 amino acids. Trimming took 4 bases from V and 13 from J, leaving 20 bases between them. CDR3 in DNA: TGTGCCAGCAGCCCCGCGGGGCAGGGCGACTGCACCTTC. Translation gives CASSPAGQGDCTF.

The CDR3 nucleotides are TGCAGCGTTGACAGGTTTTCAAGTTCTCTCGATAACTATGGCTACACCTTC. It encodes CSVDRFSSSLDNYGYTF. This chain joins TRBV29-1 and TRBJ1-2, with D unresolved. Per germline, CDR1 SQVTM and CDR2 ANQGSEA. Trimming stripped 3 bases from V and 1 base from J, with 21 bases between. This CDR3 has 17 residues.

In DNA, the CDR3 is TGTGCCAGCAGTCGCTTTGGTAGCGGTAAAGAGACCCAGTACTTC. Protein product: CASSRFGSGKETQYF. J is TRBJ2-5 and V is TRBV6-4, with TRBD2 as a possible D gene (6 bases). V shed 5 bases and J shed 3 bases, with 16 bases lying between them. CDR3 length: 15 amino acids. From germline, CDR1 is MRHNA and CDR2 SNTAGT.

The V and J genes are TRBV18 and TRBJ1-4, with TRBD1 matching 9 bases. Per the germline V gene, CDR1 is KGHSH and CDR2 is LQKENI. V dropped 4 bases and J dropped 8; count of bases not matched to a gene: 8. The CDR3 spans 15 residues. The CDR3, as DNA: TGTGCCAGCTCACAAACCCGGACAGGGGACGAAAAACTGTTTTTT. Its translation: CASSQTRTGDEKLFF.

The gene calls are TRBV6-5 and TRBJ1-5; D call uncertain. Germline V gene sequence: CDR1 MNHEY, CDR2 SVGAGI. This CDR3 comprises 14 residues. Trimming took off 5 bases at V and 4 bases at J, with 12 bases between the two ends. CDR3 nucleotide sequence: TGTGCCAGCAGTCCCCGAGAGAGAAATCAGCCCCAGCATTTT. Its protein product is CASSPRERNQPQHF.

This clone appeared a single time. The chain joins TRBV3-1 (or the pseudogene TRBV3-2) to TRBJ1-6, with D hard to call. V shed 4 bases and J shed 10 bases, with 14 bases lying between them. The CDR3 has 14 amino acids. The germline V gene has CDR1 LGHDT and CDR2 YNNKEL (reference sequence). CDR3 coding DNA: TGTGCCAGCAGCCCCGACCCGACCCTATCACCCCTCCACTTT. This gives the protein CASSPDPTLSPLHF.

The DNA of the CDR3 is TGTGCCAGCTCACCAGGACAGGGGGAGGTAGCTGAAGCTTTCTTT. Encoded protein: CASSPGQGEVAEAFF. The rearrangement links TRBV18 to TRBJ1-1, with 10 bases matching TRBD1. Trimming removed 2 bases from V and 6 bases from J; junction bases left unmatched: 6. Germline CDR1 reads KGHSH; CDR2 reads LQKENI. CDR3 length: 15 amino acids.

The chain uses TRBV28 and TRBJ2-4; 9 bases agree with TRBD1. The CDR3 length is 17 residues. V gave up 5 bases and J gave up 0 bases; unmatched junction bases: 8. Germline CDR1 reads MDHEN; CDR2 reads SYDVKM. This CDR3 is CASSTPGQGLAKNIQYF. DNA for the CDR3: TGTGCCAGCAGTACGCCCGGACAGGGGCTAGCCAAAAACATTCAGTACTTC.

J is TRBJ2-1 and V is TRBV4-2; TRBD1 agrees at 11 bases. CDR3 length: 19 amino acids. Germline CDR1 and CDR2: LGHNA and YNFKEQ. V was pared by 0 bases and J by 10 bases, with 17 bases of the junction left unmatched. CDR3 nucleotides: TGTGCCAGCAGCCAAGATGTTCCTACCGGGACAGGGGGGCTTAGGGAGCAGTTCTTC. Amino acids: CASSQDVPTGTGGLREQFF.

J is TRBJ2-7 and V is TRBV6-2 or TRBV6-3; 7 bases are shared with TRBD2. V was pared by 0 bases and J by 4 bases, with 9 bases of the junction left unmatched. Germline loops: CDR1 MNHEY, CDR2 SVGEGT. The CDR3 spans 16 residues. The CDR3 DNA follows: TGTGCCAGCAGTTACTCGATGGCGGGGGAAAGGTACGAGCAGTACTTC. Translation gives CASSYSMAGERYEQYF.

The rearrangement links TRBV7-9 to TRBJ2-5; TRBD1 matches at 8 bases. CDR1 is SEHNR, CDR2 FQNEAQ, per germline (reference sequence). With V trimmed by 4 bases and J by 6 bases, 7 bases remained unmatched. The CDR3 has 14 residues. The chain's CDR3 is CASSSTGTGKTQYF. In DNA form, the CDR3 reads TGTGCCAGCAGCTCGACAGGGACAGGAAAGACCCAGTACTTC.

The chain couples TRBV18 to TRBJ1-2, with D possibly being TRBD1 (6 bases). The germline CDR1 and CDR2 sequences are KGHSH and LQKENI. Trimming took off 3 bases at V and 2 bases at J, with 16 bases between the two ends. The CDR3 has 16 residues. CDR3 in amino acids: CASSPLQGTVNYGYTF. In DNA, the CDR3 is TGTGCCAGCTCACCTCTCCAGGGGACGGTGAACTATGGCTACACCTTC.

The chain links TRBV7-9 to TRBJ1-3; the D gene is possibly TRBD1 (5 bases). The CDR3 is 15 amino acids. Germline V gives CDR1 SEHNR, CDR2 FQNEAQ (reference sequence). V gave up 5 bases and J gave up 0 bases, with 11 bases separating them. DNA of the CDR3: TGTGCCAGCAGCCCAAGCAGGGCCTCTGGAAACACCATATATTTT. Its protein product is CASSPSRASGNTIYF.

The chain uses TRBV4-1 and TRBJ2-7, with 8 bases matching TRBD2. CDR1 and CDR2 from the germline V gene are MGHRA and YSYEKL. The CDR3 spans 16 residues. V was clipped by 5 bases and J by 0 bases; unmatched bases: 9. CDR3 sequence reads: CASSSEAGDYSYEQYF. CDR3 sequence (DNA): TGCGCCAGCAGCTCAGAAGCGGGAGACTACTCCTACGAGCAGTACTTC.

The chain couples TRBV24-1 to TRBJ1-5; no definite D call. The V gene lost 4 bases and the J gene lost 3 bases, with 9 bases spanning the gap. CDR1 is KGHDR and CDR2 is SFDVKD in the germline V gene. This CDR3 has 14 amino acids. The CDR3 protein is CATSEYRDNQPQHF. DNA for the CDR3: TGTGCCACCAGTGAGTACCGGGACAATCAGCCCCAGCATTTT.